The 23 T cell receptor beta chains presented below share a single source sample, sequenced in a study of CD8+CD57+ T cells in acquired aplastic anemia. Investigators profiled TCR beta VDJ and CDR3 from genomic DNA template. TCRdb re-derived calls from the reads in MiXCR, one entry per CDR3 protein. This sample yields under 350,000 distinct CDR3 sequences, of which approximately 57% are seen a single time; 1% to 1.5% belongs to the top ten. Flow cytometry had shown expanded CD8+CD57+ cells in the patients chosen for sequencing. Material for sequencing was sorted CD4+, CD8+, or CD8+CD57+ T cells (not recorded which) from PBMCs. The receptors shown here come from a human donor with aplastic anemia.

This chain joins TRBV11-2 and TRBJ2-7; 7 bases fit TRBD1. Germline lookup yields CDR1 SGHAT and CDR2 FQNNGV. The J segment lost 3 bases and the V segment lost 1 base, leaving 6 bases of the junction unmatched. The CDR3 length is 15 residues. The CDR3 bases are TGTGCCAGCAGCTTAGTGGTCGGGACAGTCTACGAGCAGTACTTC. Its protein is CASSLVVGTVYEQYF.

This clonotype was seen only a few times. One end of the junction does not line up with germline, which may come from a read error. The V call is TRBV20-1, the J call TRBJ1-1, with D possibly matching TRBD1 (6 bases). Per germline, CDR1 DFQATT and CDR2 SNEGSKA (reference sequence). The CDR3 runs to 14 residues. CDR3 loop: CSARIRGRGTEAFF. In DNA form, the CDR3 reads TGCAGCGCTAGGATCAGGGGTCGAGGCACTGAAGCTTTCTTT.

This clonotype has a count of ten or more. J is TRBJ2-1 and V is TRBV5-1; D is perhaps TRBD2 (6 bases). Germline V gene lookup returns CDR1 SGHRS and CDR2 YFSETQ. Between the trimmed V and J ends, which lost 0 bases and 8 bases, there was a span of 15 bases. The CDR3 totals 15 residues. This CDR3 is CASSLVAGPLYEQFF. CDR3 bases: TGCGCCAGCAGCTTGGTTGCGGGACCCCTTTATGAGCAGTTCTTC.

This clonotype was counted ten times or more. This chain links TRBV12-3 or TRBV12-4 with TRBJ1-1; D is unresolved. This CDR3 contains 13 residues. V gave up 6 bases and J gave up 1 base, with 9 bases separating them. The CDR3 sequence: CASRVGENTEAFF. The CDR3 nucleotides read TGTGCCAGCAGGGTAGGAGAGAACACTGAAGCTTTCTTT.

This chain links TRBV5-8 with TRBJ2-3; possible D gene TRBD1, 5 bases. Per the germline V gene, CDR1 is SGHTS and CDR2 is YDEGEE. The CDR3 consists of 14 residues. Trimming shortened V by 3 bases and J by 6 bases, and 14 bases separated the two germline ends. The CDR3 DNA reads TGTGCCAGCAGCTCCACAGGACGCTCTGATACGCAGTATTTT. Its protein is CASSSTGRSDTQYF.

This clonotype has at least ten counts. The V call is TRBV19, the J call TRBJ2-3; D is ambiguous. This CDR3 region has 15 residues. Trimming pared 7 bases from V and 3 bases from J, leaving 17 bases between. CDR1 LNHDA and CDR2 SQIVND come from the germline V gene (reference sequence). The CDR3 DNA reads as TGTGCCAGTACTCCAACCCGAGGAGCAACAGATACGCAGTATTTT. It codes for CASTPTRGATDTQYF.

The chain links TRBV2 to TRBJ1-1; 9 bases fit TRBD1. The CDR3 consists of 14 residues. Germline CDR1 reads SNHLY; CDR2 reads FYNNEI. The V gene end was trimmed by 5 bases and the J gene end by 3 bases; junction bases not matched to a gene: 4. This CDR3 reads CASSRQGVDTEAFF. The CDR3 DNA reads TGTGCCAGCAGTAGACAGGGGGTGGACACTGAAGCTTTCTTT.

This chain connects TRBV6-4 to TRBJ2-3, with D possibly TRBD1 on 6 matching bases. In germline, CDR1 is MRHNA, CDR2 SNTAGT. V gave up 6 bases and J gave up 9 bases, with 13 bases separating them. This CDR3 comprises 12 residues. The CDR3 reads CASRSQGSTQYF. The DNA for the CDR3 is TGTGCCAGCAGGAGTCAGGGGTCCACGCAGTATTTT.

The CDR3 DNA follows: TGCAGTGCTAGGATGGTCGGGTCAAATCCACCCCTCCACTTT. Translating it yields CSARMVGSNPPLHF. The chain joins TRBV20-1 to TRBJ1-6; D is unclear. Germline CDR1 DFQATT, CDR2 SNEGSKA (reference sequence). The V end was cut by 3 bases, the J end by 11 bases, with 17 bases between. The length of the CDR3 is 14 residues.

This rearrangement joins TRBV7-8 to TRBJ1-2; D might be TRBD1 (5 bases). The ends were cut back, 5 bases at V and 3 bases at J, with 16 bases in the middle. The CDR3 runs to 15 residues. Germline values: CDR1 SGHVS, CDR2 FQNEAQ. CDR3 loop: CASSPRRGGHYGYTF. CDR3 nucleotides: TGTGCCAGCAGCCCCCGGAGGGGCGGGCACTATGGCTACACCTTC.

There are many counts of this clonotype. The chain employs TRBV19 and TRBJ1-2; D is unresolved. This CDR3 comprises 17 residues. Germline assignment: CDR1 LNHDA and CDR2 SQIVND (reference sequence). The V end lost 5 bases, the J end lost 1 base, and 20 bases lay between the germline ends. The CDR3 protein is CASSLRGTTADNYGYTF. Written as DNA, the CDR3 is TGTGCCAGTAGTCTCAGAGGCACTACAGCGGATAACTATGGCTACACCTTC.

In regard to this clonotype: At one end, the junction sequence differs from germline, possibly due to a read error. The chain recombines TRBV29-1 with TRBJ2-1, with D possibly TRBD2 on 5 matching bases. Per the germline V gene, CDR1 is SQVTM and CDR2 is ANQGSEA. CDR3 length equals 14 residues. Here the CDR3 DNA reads TGCAGCGTTGAAGACTCGGGGTTGAACAATCAGCAGTTCTTC. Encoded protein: CSVEDSGLNNQQFF.

CDR3 residues: CSARVAGGGEAQYF. CDR3 in DNA: TGCAGTGCTAGAGTGGCAGGGGGTGGGGAGGCCCAGTACTTC. The rearrangement uses TRBV20-1 and TRBJ2-1; tentative D call: TRBD1 (7 bases). TRBJ2-5 matches the DNA end more closely, so the J call is doubtful. CDR3 length: 14 amino acids. Per germline, CDR1 DFQATT and CDR2 SNEGSKA (reference sequence).

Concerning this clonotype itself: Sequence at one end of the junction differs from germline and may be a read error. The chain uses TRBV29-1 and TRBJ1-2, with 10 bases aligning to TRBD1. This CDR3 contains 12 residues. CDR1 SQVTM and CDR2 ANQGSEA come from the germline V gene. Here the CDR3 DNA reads TGCAGCGCACTATTACCGGGACAGGGGACAGCCTTC. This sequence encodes CSALLPGQGTAF. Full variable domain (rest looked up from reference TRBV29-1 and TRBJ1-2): SAVISQKPSRDICQRGTSLTIQCQVDSQVTMMFWYRQQPGQSLTLIATANQGSEATYESGFVIDKFPISRPNLTFSTLTVSNMSPEDSSIYLCSALLPGQGTAFGSGTRLTVV.

The CDR3 reads CASSLSQRIYNEQFF. The CDR3 DNA reads TGTGCCAGCAGCTTAAGCCAGAGGATATACAATGAGCAGTTCTTC. The V and J genes are TRBV7-8 and TRBJ2-1; no reliable D call. V was clipped by 2 bases and J by 4 bases, with 12 bases between them. The CDR3 sequence is 15 residues long. Germline assignment: CDR1 SGHVS and CDR2 FQNEAQ.

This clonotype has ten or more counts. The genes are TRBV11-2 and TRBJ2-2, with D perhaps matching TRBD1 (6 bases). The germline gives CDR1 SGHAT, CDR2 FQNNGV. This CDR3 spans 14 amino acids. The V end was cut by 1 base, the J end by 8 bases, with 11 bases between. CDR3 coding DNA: TGTGCCAGCAGCTTAGTAGAAAGGGGGGGGGAGCTGTTTTTT. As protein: CASSLVERGGELFF. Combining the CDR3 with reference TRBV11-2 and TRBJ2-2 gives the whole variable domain EAGVAQSPRYKIIEKRQSVAFWCNPISGHATLYWYQQILGQGPKLLIQFQNNGVVDDSQLPKDRFSAERLKGVDSTLKIQPAKLEDSAVYLCASSLVERGGELFFGEGSRLTVL.

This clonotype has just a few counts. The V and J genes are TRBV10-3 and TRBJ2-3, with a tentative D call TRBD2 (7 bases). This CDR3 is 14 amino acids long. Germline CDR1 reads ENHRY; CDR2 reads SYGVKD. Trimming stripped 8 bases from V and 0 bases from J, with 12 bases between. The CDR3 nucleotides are TGTGCCATCCGGGGGGCCTTCAGCACAGATACGCAGTATTTT. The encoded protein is CAIRGAFSTDTQYF.

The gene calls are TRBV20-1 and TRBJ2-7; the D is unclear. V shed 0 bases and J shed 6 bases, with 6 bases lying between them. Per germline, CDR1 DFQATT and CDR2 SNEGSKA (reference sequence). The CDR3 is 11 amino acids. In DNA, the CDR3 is TGCAGTGCTAGAGAAGCATTCGAGCAGTACTTC. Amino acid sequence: CSAREAFEQYF.

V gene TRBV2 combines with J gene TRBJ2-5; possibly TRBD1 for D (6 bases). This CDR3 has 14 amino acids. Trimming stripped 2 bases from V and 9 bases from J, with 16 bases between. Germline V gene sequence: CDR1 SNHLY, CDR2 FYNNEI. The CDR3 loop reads CASSEFGQIQPQYF. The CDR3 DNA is TGTGCCAGCAGTGAATTCGGACAGATTCAGCCCCAGTACTTC.

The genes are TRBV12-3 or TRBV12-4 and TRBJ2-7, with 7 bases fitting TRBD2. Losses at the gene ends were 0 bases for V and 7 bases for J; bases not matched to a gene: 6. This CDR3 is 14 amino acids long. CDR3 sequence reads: CASSLARLAGEQYF. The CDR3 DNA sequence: TGTGCCAGCAGTTTAGCCCGACTAGCAGGGGAGCAGTACTTC.

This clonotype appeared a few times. The CDR3 DNA sequence: TGTGCCAGCAGCGGATGGACGAGGAACAATGAGCAGTTCTTC. It translates to CASSGWTRNNEQFF. The gene calls are TRBV9 and TRBJ2-1; D remains unclear. The CDR3 has 14 amino acids. Trimming stripped 3 bases from V and 5 bases from J, with 12 bases between. The germline V gene has CDR1 SGDLS and CDR2 YYNGEE.

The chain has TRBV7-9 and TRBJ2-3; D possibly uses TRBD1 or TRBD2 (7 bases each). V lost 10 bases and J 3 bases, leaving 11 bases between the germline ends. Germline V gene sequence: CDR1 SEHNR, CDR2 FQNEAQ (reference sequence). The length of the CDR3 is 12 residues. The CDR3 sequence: CAIQGGTDTQYF. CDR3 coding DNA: TGTGCCATCCAGGGGGGGACAGATACGCAGTATTTT.

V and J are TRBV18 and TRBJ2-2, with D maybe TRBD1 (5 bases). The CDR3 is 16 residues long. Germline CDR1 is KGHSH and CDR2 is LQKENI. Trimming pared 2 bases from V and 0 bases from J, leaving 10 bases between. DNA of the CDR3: TGTGCCAGCTCACCAATAAAACAGGCGAACACCGGGGAGCTGTTTTTT. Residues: CASSPIKQANTGELFF.